Sequencing of this T cell receptor beta chain was carried out in a study of T cell repertoires in cytomegalovirus infection. Study at large: Public TCR beta signature analysis indicated the presence of both CMV infection and matching HLA type.

A single record per CDR3 protein comes from TCRdb applying MiXCR to the reads. The sample carries around 250,000 distinct CDR3 sequences, 15% to 20% recorded once. This clonotype was seen only once. Its antigen is as yet unknown. It may be a read error: a sequence one base away is much more abundant. Study conclusions and caveats: HLA-C-restricted CMV clonotypes gave the most frequent clonotype in two of eight donors. Cumulative public TCR beta family frequency identified carriers of CMV plus the relevant HLA.

Sequencing was performed on CD8+ T cells from PBMCs. The TCR was taken from a human donor in good health (CMV status not recorded). Some clones in this sample may be carry-over from other donors' samples.

The CDR3 region has the DNA TGTGCCAGCAGCTTAGCGCGAGAATACGAGCAGTACTTC. This gives the protein CASSLAREYEQYF. The gene calls are TRBV7-8 and TRBJ2-7; D unresolved. Trimming left V 0 bases short and J 4 bases short, with 7 bases between. The CDR3 consists of 13 residues. Germline V gene sequence: CDR1 SGHVS, CDR2 FQNEAQ. Together with reference TRBV7-8 and TRBJ2-7, the CDR3 gives the full variable domain: GAGVSQSPRYKVAKRGQDVALRCDPISGHVSLFWYQQALGQGPEFLTYFQNEAQLDKSGLPSDRFFAERPEGSVSTLKIQRTQQEDSAVYLCASSLAREYEQYFGPGTRLTVT.